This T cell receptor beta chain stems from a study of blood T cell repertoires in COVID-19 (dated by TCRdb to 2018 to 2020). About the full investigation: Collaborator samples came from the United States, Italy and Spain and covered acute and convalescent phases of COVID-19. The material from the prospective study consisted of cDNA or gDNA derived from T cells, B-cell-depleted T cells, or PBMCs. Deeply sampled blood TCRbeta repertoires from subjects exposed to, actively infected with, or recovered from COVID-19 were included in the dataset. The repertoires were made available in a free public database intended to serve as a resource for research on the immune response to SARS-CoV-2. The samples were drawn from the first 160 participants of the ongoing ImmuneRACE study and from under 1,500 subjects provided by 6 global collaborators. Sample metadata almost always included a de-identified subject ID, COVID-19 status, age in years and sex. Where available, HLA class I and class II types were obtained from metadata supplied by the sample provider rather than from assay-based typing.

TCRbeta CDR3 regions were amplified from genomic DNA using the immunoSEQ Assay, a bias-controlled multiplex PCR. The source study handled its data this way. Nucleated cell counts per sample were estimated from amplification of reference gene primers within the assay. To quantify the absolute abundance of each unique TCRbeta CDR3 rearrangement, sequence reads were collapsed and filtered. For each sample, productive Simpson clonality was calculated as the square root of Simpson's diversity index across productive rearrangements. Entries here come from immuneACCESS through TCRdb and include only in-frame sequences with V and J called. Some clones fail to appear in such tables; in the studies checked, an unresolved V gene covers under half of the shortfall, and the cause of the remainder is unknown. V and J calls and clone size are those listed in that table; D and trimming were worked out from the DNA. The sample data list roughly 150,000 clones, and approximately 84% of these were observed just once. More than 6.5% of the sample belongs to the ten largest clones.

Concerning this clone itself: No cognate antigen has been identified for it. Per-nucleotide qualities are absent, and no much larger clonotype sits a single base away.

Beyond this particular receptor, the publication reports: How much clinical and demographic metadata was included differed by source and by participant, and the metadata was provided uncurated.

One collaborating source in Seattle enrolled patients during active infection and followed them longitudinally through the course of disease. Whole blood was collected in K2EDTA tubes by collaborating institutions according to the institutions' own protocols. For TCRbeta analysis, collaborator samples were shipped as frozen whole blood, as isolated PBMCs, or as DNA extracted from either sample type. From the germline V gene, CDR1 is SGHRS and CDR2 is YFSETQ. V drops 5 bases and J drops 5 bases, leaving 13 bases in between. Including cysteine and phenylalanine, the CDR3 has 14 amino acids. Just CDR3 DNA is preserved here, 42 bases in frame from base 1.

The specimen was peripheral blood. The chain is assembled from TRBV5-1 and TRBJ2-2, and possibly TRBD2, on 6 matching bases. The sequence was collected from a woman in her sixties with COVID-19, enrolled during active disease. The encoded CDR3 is CASRRDFRTGELFF. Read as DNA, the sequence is TGCGCCAGCAGGCGGGACTTTCGGACCGGGGAGCTGTTTTTT.